This passage covers 32 T cell receptor beta chains from one sample sequenced in a study of neurological immune-mediated disorders. Each CDR3 protein is one row after TCRdb ran MiXCR on the 5' RACE reads. The table has under 70,000 distinct CDR3 sequences, roughly 3.5% seen once; the top ten hold under 4%. Sequenced material: PBMCs. Every receptor here comes from a woman aged 25 to 39 with multiple sclerosis.

This clonotype occurred a few times. The V call is TRBV3-1, the J call TRBJ1-2; a weak D match, TRBD1 (6 bases). The CDR3 has 14 amino acids. V was cut by 4 bases and J by 8 bases, with 17 bases left in between. CDR1 LGHDT and CDR2 YNNKEL come from the germline V gene (reference sequence). The CDR3 loop is CASSLAGGSGGYTF. The DNA for the CDR3 is TGTGCCAGCAGCCTTGCGGGGGGCTCGGGGGGCTACACCTTC.

This clonotype appeared many times. V usage is TRBV18 and J usage is TRBJ2-1, with D possibly being TRBD2 (7 bases). CDR1 is KGHSH and CDR2 is LQKENI in the germline V gene. The CDR3 contains 14 residues. V gave up 6 bases and J gave up 9 bases, with 18 bases separating them. The chain's CDR3 is CASSSWRGRLEQFF. The CDR3 DNA is TGTGCCAGCTCTAGTTGGCGGGGGCGGCTTGAGCAGTTCTTC.

This clonotype was picked up many times. The rearrangement links TRBV20-1 to TRBJ1-5; unclear D gene. V lost 0 bases and J lost 4, with 10 bases in between. This CDR3 has 14 residues. Germline CDR1 is DFQATT and CDR2 is SNEGSKA (reference sequence). The CDR3 is CSARDFVPNQPQHF. The CDR3 nucleotides are TGCAGTGCTAGAGATTTCGTACCAAATCAGCCCCAGCATTTT.

This clonotype has a count of ten or more. This chain links TRBV15 with TRBJ2-5; 11 bases are a match to TRBD2. V lost 1 base to trimming and J lost 3 bases; unmatched junction nucleotides: 4. Germline CDR1 is LNHNV and CDR2 is YYDKDF (reference sequence). CDR3 length equals 16 residues. The CDR3 sequence: CATSRVAGGPEETQYF. The DNA for the CDR3 is TGTGCCACCAGCAGAGTAGCGGGGGGGCCCGAAGAGACCCAGTACTTC.

There are many counts of this clonotype. The J gene is TRBJ2-7, the V gene TRBV20-1; 9 bases line up with TRBD2. After removal of 2 bases from V and 1 base from J, the junction contained 3 bases not matched to a gene. Germline CDR1 is DFQATT and CDR2 is SNEGSKA (reference sequence). The CDR3 sequence is 14 residues long. The CDR3 nucleotides read TGCAGTGCTAGAAGCGGGAGGACTTCCTACGAGCAGTACTTC. It yields the protein CSARSGRTSYEQYF.

Ten or more counts support this clonotype. The chain recombines TRBV7-2 with TRBJ2-7; D is possibly TRBD2 (5 bases). Germline values: CDR1 SGHTA, CDR2 FQGNSA. Trimming left V 1 base short and J 6 bases short, with 13 bases between. The CDR3 covers 14 residues. The CDR3, as DNA: TGTGCCAGCAGCTTAGGCGGACTTTCTAGCGAGCAGTACTTC. As protein: CASSLGGLSSEQYF. Complete variable domain (other parts from reference TRBV7-2 and TRBJ2-7): GAGVSQSPSNKVTEKGKDVELRCDPISGHTALYWYRQSLGQGLEFLIYFQGNSAPDKSGLPSDRFSAERTGGSVSTLTIQRTQQEDSAVYLCASSLGGLSSEQYFGPGTRLTVT.

This clonotype showed up many times. The chain employs TRBV15 and TRBJ2-5; TRBD1 matches at 7 bases. Per the germline V gene, CDR1 is LNHNV and CDR2 is YYDKDF (reference sequence). The V gene end was trimmed by 0 bases and the J gene end by 5 bases; junction bases not matched to a gene: 3. The CDR3 sequence is 14 residues long. The CDR3 spells CATSRDSRGETQYF. The CDR3 bases are TGTGCCACCAGCAGAGACAGCAGGGGGGAGACCCAGTACTTC.

This clonotype was seen many times. V and J are TRBV28 and TRBJ2-1, with D unclear. The CDR3 sequence is 12 residues long. Trimming pared 5 bases from V and 12 bases from J, leaving 14 bases between. Germline V gene data show CDR1 as MDHEN and CDR2 as SYDVKM. CDR3 DNA: TGTGCCAGCAGTCCCGCCCAGCGAAGGCAGTTCTTC. Translated, it gives CASSPAQRRQFF. Complete variable domain (other parts from reference TRBV28 and TRBJ2-1): DVKVTQSSRYLVKRTGEKVFLECVQDMDHENMFWYRQDPGLGLRLIYFSYDVKMKEKGDIPEGYSVSREKKERFSLILESASTNQTSMYLCASSPAQRRQFFGPGTRLTVL.

Worth noting for this clonotype: A single base separates this from a much larger clone, so it may be a read error. This chain connects TRBV28 to TRBJ1-3; D uncertain. Germline loops: CDR1 MDHEN, CDR2 SYDVKM. The CDR3 covers 16 residues. Written as DNA, the CDR3 is TGTGCCAGCAGTTCACCCCAATTGAGGAGCGGAAAAACCATATATTTT. It codes for CASSSPQLRSGKTIYF.

This clonotype was seen ten or more times. The rearrangement uses TRBV20-1 and TRBJ2-5, with TRBD2 matching over 13 bases. The CDR3 loop spans 17 amino acids. The germline CDR1 and CDR2 sequences are DFQATT and SNEGSKA (reference sequence). The junction had 12 bases not matched to a gene; V was cut back by 3 bases and J by 5 bases. CDR3 region: CSARLQLAGGPSETQYF. Here the CDR3 DNA reads TGCAGTGCTAGGCTCCAACTAGCGGGGGGGCCTTCGGAGACCCAGTACTTC.

This clonotype has more than one count but fewer than ten. One end of the junction varies from germline; a read error may be responsible. This chain joins TRBV7-9 and TRBJ1-5, with TRBD1 as a possible D gene (6 bases). Germline values: CDR1 SEHNR, CDR2 FQNEAQ (reference sequence). CDR3 size: 15 residues. The CDR3 DNA sequence: TGTGCCAGCAGCTTAGCGGGGGGCGGGAATCAGCCCCAGAATTTT. Protein: CASSLAGGGNQPQNF.

In this sample, this clonotype turned up many times. This rearrangement joins TRBV29-1 to TRBJ2-7; TRBD1 matches 8 bases. Per the germline V gene, CDR1 is SQVTM and CDR2 is ANQGSEA. The V gene end was trimmed by 6 bases and the J gene end by 3 bases; junction bases not matched to a gene: 7. This CDR3 region has 13 residues. CDR3 residues: CSVPSGQDYEQYF. As DNA, the CDR3 is TGCAGCGTGCCTTCGGGACAGGACTACGAGCAGTACTTC.

This clonotype was observed at least ten times. V gene TRBV5-1 combines with J gene TRBJ1-1, with a weak D call TRBD1 (5 bases). The germline gives CDR1 SGHRS, CDR2 YFSETQ. The CDR3 loop spans 14 amino acids. Trimming removed 2 bases at V and 3 bases at J, with 11 bases between. CDR3 sequence reads: CASSFFGGDTEAFF. The CDR3 coding sequence is TGCGCCAGCAGCTTTTTTGGGGGTGACACTGAAGCTTTCTTT. The full variable domain, completed using reference TRBV5-1 and TRBJ1-1, is KAGVTQTPRYLIKTRGQQVTLSCSPISGHRSVSWYQQTPGQGLQFLFEYFSETQRNKGNFPGRFSGRQFSNSRSEMNVSTLELGDSALYLCASSFFGGDTEAFFGQGTRLTVV.

There are many counts of this clonotype. The rearrangement uses TRBV12-3 or TRBV12-4 and TRBJ1-5; D might be TRBD1 (6 bases). The V end lost 3 bases, the J end lost 1 base, and 13 bases lay between the germline ends. This CDR3 region has 16 residues. This chain's CDR3 is CASSFGGATSNQPQHF. CDR3 DNA: TGTGCCAGCAGTTTTGGGGGGGCGACGAGCAATCAGCCCCAGCATTTT.

This clonotype appeared many times. The rearrangement joins TRBV20-1 to TRBJ2-1; 10 nucleotides align to TRBD2. V lost 1 base to trimming and J lost 4 bases; unmatched junction nucleotides: 7. Germline assignment: CDR1 DFQATT and CDR2 SNEGSKA (reference sequence). The CDR3 loop spans 16 amino acids. CDR3 protein: CSARVRAGGNYNEQFF. The DNA of the CDR3 is TGCAGTGCTAGAGTCAGAGCGGGGGGGAATTACAATGAGCAGTTCTTC.

This clonotype was seen many times. One end of the junction is discordant with germline, which a read error may explain. The rearrangement links TRBV7-6 to TRBJ1-5; no firm D call. Per germline, CDR1 SGHVS and CDR2 FNYEAQ. The CDR3 is 13 residues long. CDR3 nucleotides: TGTGCCAGCAGCGTAAGCCTAAATCAGCCCCAGAATTTT. Translating it yields CASSVSLNQPQNF.

At least ten counts were recorded for this clonotype. The genes are TRBV5-1 and TRBJ2-3; 9 nucleotides align to TRBD2. Trimming removed 6 bases from V and 0 bases from J; junction bases left unmatched: 11. In germline, CDR1 is SGHRS, CDR2 YFSETQ. The CDR3 consists of 17 residues. This CDR3 is CASKTYSGGISTDTQYF. Here the CDR3 DNA reads TGCGCCAGCAAAACTTATAGCGGGGGTATTAGCACAGATACGCAGTATTTT.

This clonotype appeared many times. V and J are TRBV5-1 and TRBJ2-1; perhaps TRBD2 as D (6 bases). The length of the CDR3 is 17 residues. CDR1 and CDR2 from the germline V gene are SGHRS and YFSETQ. Trimming cost V 1 base and J 0 bases, with 14 bases left between them. The DNA for the CDR3 is TGCGCCAGCAGCTTGACTAGCTCCGATATCTCCTACAATGAGCAGTTCTTC. Its protein is CASSLTSSDISYNEQFF.

This clonotype was seen only a few times. CDR3 bases: TGTGCCAGCAGCTTAGTCTTCCCGGGGGCGGCCTACAATGAGCAGTTCTTC. It codes for CASSLVFPGAAYNEQFF. This chain links TRBV7-6 with TRBJ2-1, with D perhaps matching TRBD1 or TRBD2 (6 bases each). Germline V gives CDR1 SGHVS, CDR2 FNYEAQ. The CDR3 runs 17 residues. Trimming shortened V by 1 base and J by 2 bases, and 15 bases separated the two germline ends.

This clonotype was seen only a few times. This chain joins TRBV15 and TRBJ2-5, with D maybe TRBD1 (6 bases). The CDR3 has 14 amino acids. The V gene's germline CDR1 is LNHNV and CDR2 YYDKDF (reference sequence). V gave up 0 bases and J gave up 5 bases, with 10 bases separating them. The chain's CDR3 is CATSRDRRGETQYF. The CDR3 DNA sequence: TGTGCCACCAGCAGAGACAGAAGGGGGGAGACCCAGTACTTC.

Note on this clonotype: A much larger clone lies a single base off, so this may be a read error. This chain connects TRBV5-1 to TRBJ1-1, with no clear D. The CDR3 is 13 residues long. The germline CDR1 and CDR2 sequences are SGHRS and YFSETQ. With 4 bases removed from V and 3 bases from J, the gap between germline ends came to 10 bases. The CDR3 loop reads CASSPGKDTEAFF. The DNA of the CDR3 is TGCGCCAGCAGCCCGGGAAAGGACACTGAAGCTTTCTTT.

J is TRBJ2-1 and V is TRBV5-6, with TRBD1 matching 8 bases. Germline CDR1 SGHDT, CDR2 YYEEEE. The CDR3 runs 14 residues. V was clipped by 4 bases and J by 6 bases; unmatched bases: 6. The CDR3: CASSEKGQGNEQFF. CDR3 nucleotide sequence: TGTGCCAGCAGCGAAAAAGGACAGGGCAATGAGCAGTTCTTC.

This chain links TRBV6-5 with TRBJ1-2; D is unclear. Germline V gene lookup returns CDR1 MNHEY and CDR2 SVGAGI. Trimming took off 0 bases at V and 4 bases at J, with 9 bases between the two ends. The CDR3 is 14 residues long. CDR3 bases: TGTGCCAGCAGTTACTCCGAGGGAACCTATGGCTACACCTTC. It encodes CASSYSEGTYGYTF.

This clonotype was counted ten times or more. V gene TRBV7-6 combines with J gene TRBJ2-1; D is perhaps TRBD2 (5 bases). The CDR3 extends over 15 amino acids. The germline V gene encodes CDR1 SGHVS and CDR2 FNYEAQ. Trimming took off 4 bases at V and 7 bases at J, with 17 bases between the two ends. CDR3 DNA: TGTGCCAGCAGCTCTCCCGGGGTCAAGGTGAATGAGCAGTTCTTC. This encodes CASSSPGVKVNEQFF.

This clonotype was seen repeatedly, ten times or more. This chain links TRBV20-1 with TRBJ2-7; 9 positions match TRBD2. CDR1 is DFQATT and CDR2 is SNEGSKA in the germline V gene (reference sequence). The J segment lost 0 bases and the V segment lost 3 bases, leaving 6 bases of the junction unmatched. The CDR3 length is 15 residues. For the CDR3, the DNA is TGCAGTGCTAGCGTGCTAGCGGGAAGCTCCTACGAGCAGTACTTC. This gives the protein CSASVLAGSSYEQYF.

This clonotype occurred many times. The CDR3 loop reads CASSLEGSDKNIQYF. The CDR3 nucleotides are TGCGCCAGCAGCTTGGAGGGCTCCGACAAAAACATTCAGTACTTC. The rearrangement links TRBV5-1 to TRBJ2-4; D is ambiguous. Trimming took 0 bases from V and 3 from J, leaving 10 bases between them. Germline CDR1 is SGHRS and CDR2 is YFSETQ. The CDR3 loop spans 15 amino acids.

This clonotype appeared a few times. Since a much larger clone is just one base distant, this may be a read error. The chain uses TRBV20-1 and TRBJ2-2; D is unclear. V dropped 3 bases and J dropped 3 bases, with 8 bases sitting between them. The CDR3 sequence is 13 residues long. The germline gives CDR1 DFQATT, CDR2 SNEGSKA (reference sequence). CDR3 nucleotides: TGCAGTGCTAGCGATGGCTACACCGGGGAGCTGTTTTTT. Translation gives CSASDGYTGELFF.

This clonotype was observed at least ten times. The rearrangement uses TRBV24-1 and TRBJ2-5; D remains unclear. Germline CDR1 reads KGHDR; CDR2 reads SFDVKD. This CDR3 is built from 11 residues. V lost 1 base and J 4 bases, leaving 0 bases between the germline ends. The CDR3 region is CATSDLETQYF. The CDR3 nucleotides are TGTGCCACCAGTGATTTAGAGACCCAGTACTTC.

This clonotype was observed many times. The chain links TRBV6-5 to TRBJ2-1; D possibly matches TRBD1 or TRBD2 (6 bases each). With 4 bases removed from V and 0 bases from J, the gap between germline ends came to 19 bases. CDR3 length equals 18 residues. CDR1 MNHEY and CDR2 SVGAGI come from the germline V gene. The CDR3 sequence is CASSSRPFRGLSYNEQFF. Written as DNA, the CDR3 is TGTGCCAGCAGTTCCCGCCCCTTTCGGGGGCTCTCCTACAATGAGCAGTTCTTC.

This clonotype was picked up many times. The CDR3 reads CASSWSTDTQYF. CDR3 coding DNA: TGTGCCAGCAGTTGGAGCACAGATACGCAGTATTTT. The chain recombines TRBV6-2 or TRBV6-3 with TRBJ2-3; no clear D gene. V was cut by 4 bases and J by 0 bases, with 2 bases left in between. Per the germline V gene, CDR1 is MNHEY and CDR2 is SVGEGT. The CDR3 contains 12 residues.

A few counts support this clonotype. The chain recombines TRBV18 with TRBJ1-1, with D tentatively TRBD1 (5 bases). The CDR3 sequence is 18 residues long. Germline-derived CDR1 and CDR2 are KGHSH and LQKENI. V shed 3 bases and J shed 7 bases, with 27 bases lying between them. The CDR3 sequence: CASSPLNTARGYSSEAFF. The CDR3 DNA sequence: TGTGCCAGCTCACCTCTTAATACCGCCCGGGGCTATAGCAGTGAAGCTTTCTTT.

The sample holds many counts of this clonotype. J is TRBJ2-3 and V is TRBV24-1, with 8 bases matching TRBD1. V lost 9 bases to trimming and J lost 0 bases; unmatched junction nucleotides: 1. The length of the CDR3 is 13 residues. CDR1 is KGHDR and CDR2 is SFDVKD in the germline V gene. The CDR3 loop reads CATGQGSTDTQYF. Here the CDR3 DNA reads TGTGCCACCGGACAGGGTAGCACAGATACGCAGTATTTT.